This T cell receptor beta chain was sequenced for a study of T-cell memory formation after mild COVID-19. Whole-study results and caveats: The authors did not confirm SARS-CoV-2 specificity of second-wave clones peaking day 37. CM and EM subsets held most contracting CD4+ clones; EMRA held CD8+ ones.

Comments on this clonotype: Its antigen remains unidentified.

V was clipped by 1 base and J by 4 bases; unmatched bases: 5. Germline CDR1 is MGHRA and CDR2 is YSYEKL. This CDR3 region has 15 residues. Employing constant-segment primers, 5'RACE generated TCR alpha and TCR beta cDNA libraries bearing sample barcodes and UMIs. TCRdb analysed the 5' RACE reads with MiXCR anew, one entry per CDR3 protein. The sample carries 98,000 or so distinct CDR3 sequences, roughly a sixth recorded once. This TCR derives from a man aged 18 to 35 who had mild COVID-19 (a few samples of this study predate the infection). Cell type and time point are not known. Sample: PBMCs or a T cell subset sorted from them (not recorded which). The chain employs TRBV4-1 and TRBJ2-3; 7 positions agree with TRBD2. The DNA of the CDR3 is TGCGCCAGCAGCCAAGTCGGGCTAGCGGCAGATACGCAGTATTTT. Its protein is CASSQVGLAADTQYF.